This T cell receptor (beta chain) was obtained from a study of vaccination effects on CD4 cells after COVID-19. Using viral peptide pools, the ViraFEST assay grew out antigen-specific CD4+ T cells prior to sequencing. Isolating CD4+ T cells followed approximately nine days of culture. Two doses of BNT162b2 or mRNA-1273 vaccine were administered to participants. With around 10 ug/ml peptides and 9 to 10 IU/ml IL-2, fewer than 2.5 million PBMC per well were cultured. The V gene end was trimmed by 7 bases and the J gene end by 5 bases; junction bases not matched to a gene: 8. CDR3 size: 14 residues. Germline loops: CDR1 MDHEN, CDR2 SYDVKM. Of note for this clone: Antigen specificity is unknown.

Method: immunoSEQ multiplex PCR; TCRdb's copy keeps in-frame clones and lacks some. The profile shows some 61,000 clones, about 80% of them singletons. This clonotype was obtained from a human donor who received a COVID-19 vaccine. The starting material was CD4+ T cells from PBMCs cultured with HCoV-OC43 spike peptides, obtained after COVID-19 vaccination. Subset in this sample: HCoV-OC43 spike overlapping peptide pool stimulation. The rearrangement uses TRBV28 and TRBJ2-1; TRBD2 matches at 7 bases. CDR3 DNA: TGTGCCAGCATCACCGGGGGGTCGCACAATGAGCAGTTCTTC. It is translated as CASITGGSHNEQFF.